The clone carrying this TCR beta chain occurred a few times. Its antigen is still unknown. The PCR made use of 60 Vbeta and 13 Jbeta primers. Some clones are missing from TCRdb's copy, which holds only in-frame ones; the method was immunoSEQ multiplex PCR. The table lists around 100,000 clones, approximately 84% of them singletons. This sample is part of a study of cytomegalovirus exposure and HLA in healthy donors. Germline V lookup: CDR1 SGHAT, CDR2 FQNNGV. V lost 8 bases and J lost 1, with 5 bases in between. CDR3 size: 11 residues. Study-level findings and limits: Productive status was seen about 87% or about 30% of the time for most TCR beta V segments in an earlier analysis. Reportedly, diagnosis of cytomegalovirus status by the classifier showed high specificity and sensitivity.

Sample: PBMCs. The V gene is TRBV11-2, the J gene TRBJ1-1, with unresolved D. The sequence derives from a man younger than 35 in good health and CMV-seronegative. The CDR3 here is CASGQNTEAFF. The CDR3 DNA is TGTGCCAGCGGCCAGAACACTGAAGCTTTCTTT.